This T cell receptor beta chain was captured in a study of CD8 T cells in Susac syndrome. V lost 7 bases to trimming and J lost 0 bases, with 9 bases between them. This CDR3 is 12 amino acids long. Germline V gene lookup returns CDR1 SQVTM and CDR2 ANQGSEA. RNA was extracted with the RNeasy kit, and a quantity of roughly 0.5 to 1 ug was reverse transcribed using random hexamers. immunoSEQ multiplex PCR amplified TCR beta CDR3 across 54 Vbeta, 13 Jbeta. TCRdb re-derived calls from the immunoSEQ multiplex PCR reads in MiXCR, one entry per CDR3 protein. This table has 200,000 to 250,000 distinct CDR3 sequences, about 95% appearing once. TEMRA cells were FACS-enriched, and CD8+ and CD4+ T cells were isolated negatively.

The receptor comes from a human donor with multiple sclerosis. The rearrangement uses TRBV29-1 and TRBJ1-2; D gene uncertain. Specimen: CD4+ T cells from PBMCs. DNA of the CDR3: TGCAGCGCCGGCCTCTCTAACTATGGCTACACCTTC. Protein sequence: CSAGLSNYGYTF.